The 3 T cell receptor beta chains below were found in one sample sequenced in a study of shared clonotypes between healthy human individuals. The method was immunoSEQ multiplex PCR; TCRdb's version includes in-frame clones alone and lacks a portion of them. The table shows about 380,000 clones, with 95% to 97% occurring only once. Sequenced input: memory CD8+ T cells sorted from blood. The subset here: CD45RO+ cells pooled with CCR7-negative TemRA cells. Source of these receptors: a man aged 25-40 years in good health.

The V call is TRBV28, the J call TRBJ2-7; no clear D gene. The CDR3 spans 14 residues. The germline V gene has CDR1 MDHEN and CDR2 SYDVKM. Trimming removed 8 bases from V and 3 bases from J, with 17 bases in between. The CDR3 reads CASGSPRVVYEQYF. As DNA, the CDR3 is TGTGCCAGCGGGTCCCCCCGAGTAGTCTACGAGCAGTACTTC.

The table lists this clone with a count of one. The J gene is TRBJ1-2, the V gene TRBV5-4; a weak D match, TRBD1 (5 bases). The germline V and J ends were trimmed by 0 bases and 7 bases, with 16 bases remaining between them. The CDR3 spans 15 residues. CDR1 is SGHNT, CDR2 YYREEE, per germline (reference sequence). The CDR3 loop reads CASSLAPGEMSGYTF. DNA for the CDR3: TGTGCCAGCAGCTTGGCTCCGGGGGAAATGAGTGGCTACACCTTC. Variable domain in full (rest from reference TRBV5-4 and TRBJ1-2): ETGVTQSPTHLIKTRGQQVTLRCSSQSGHNTVSWYQQALGQGPQFIFQYYREEENGRGNFPPRFSGLQFPNYSSELNVNALELDDSALYLCASSLAPGEMSGYTFGSGTRLTVV.

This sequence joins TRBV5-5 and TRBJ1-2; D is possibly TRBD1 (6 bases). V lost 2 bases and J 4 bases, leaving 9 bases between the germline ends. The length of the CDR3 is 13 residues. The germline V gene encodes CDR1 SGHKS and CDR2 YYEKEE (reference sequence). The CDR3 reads CASSFQQGYGYTF. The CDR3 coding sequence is TGTGCCAGCAGCTTCCAACAGGGCTATGGCTACACCTTC.